Described below is a single T cell receptor (beta chain) sequence and its context. The source of the sample is a study of Graves' ophthalmopathy and Graves' hyperthyroidism. The CDR3 is 15 residues long. CDR1 and CDR2 from the germline V gene are SGDLS and YYNGEE. With 0 bases removed from V and 0 bases from J, the gap between germline ends came to 8 bases. Transcripts of RNA were the source for amplifying TCR beta CDR3 regions. First-round RT-PCR with HTBI primers preceded a second-round multiplex PCR. Using its own MiXCR run on the multiplex PCR reads, TCRdb lists one record per CDR3 protein. The sample lists approximately 540,000 distinct CDR3 sequences; about two fifths were seen once.

The sample was peripheral blood or thyroid tissue (not recorded which). The clonotype was recovered from an adult man with Graves' hyperthyroidism. The chain has TRBV9 and TRBJ2-3; the D gene is possibly TRBD2 (6 bases). The DNA for the CDR3 is TGTGCCAGCAGCGTAGACGGGACTAGCACAGATACGCAGTATTTT. Translation: CASSVDGTSTDTQYF.